This TCR beta chain was obtained from a study of blood T cell repertoires in COVID-19. Background on the study: Acute-phase and convalescent COVID-19 samples originated in the United States, Italy and Spain. T cells, B-cell-depleted T cells, or PBMCs supplied cDNA or gDNA.

CDR3 length equals 13 residues. V was pared by 6 bases and J by 7 bases, with 15 bases between. Germline values: CDR1 MDHEN, CDR2 SYDVKM. Authors' processing steps: Cell counts per sample came from amplifying reference gene primers. The assay was immunoSEQ multiplex PCR, and TCRdb's table has in-frame clones only and misses some. V, J and clone size derive from that table, while D and trimming were established from the DNA sequence. The data contain tens of thousands of clones, about 89% of them singletons. This chain joins TRBV28 and TRBJ1-2; D is unclear. This receptor was obtained from a man aged 65-85 years with active or convalescent COVID-19. The specimen sequenced was peripheral blood. CDR3 nucleotides: TGTGCCAGCAGATTCATGGCAGGTTTTGGCTACACCTTC. This sequence encodes CASRFMAGFGYTF.